This T cell receptor (beta chain) was recovered during a study of T cell repertoires in cytomegalovirus infection. Using its own MiXCR run on the reads, TCRdb lists one record per CDR3 protein. The table includes about 260,000 distinct CDR3 sequences, about 13% detected once. In this sample, this clonotype turned up a few times. Trimming shortened V by 0 bases and J by 6 bases, and 11 bases separated the two germline ends. Germline V gives CDR1 SGDLS, CDR2 YYNGEE. This CDR3 comprises 14 residues. The chain carries TRBV9 and TRBJ2-3, with D possibly TRBD2 on 6 matching bases. The TCR comes from a human donor in good health (CMV status not recorded). Some clones in this sample may be carry-over from other donors' samples. The sequenced material came from PBMCs. Here the CDR3 reads CASSVAGGKDTQYF. In nucleotides, the CDR3 is TGTGCCAGCAGCGTAGCCGGGGGTAAGGATACGCAGTATTTT.